This TCR beta chain is drawn from a study of metastatic and nonmetastatic thyroid tumors. TCRdb redid the clone calls on the PCR reads using MiXCR. This sample carries roughly 61,000 clones, 4% to 4.5% of them seen once, and the ten largest clones take approximately 20%. Thyroid surgery was performed in patients who had received no treatment beforehand. Looked up from germline, CDR1 is DFQATT and CDR2 is SNEGSKA (reference sequence). V lost 6 bases and J lost 0, with 21 bases in between. This CDR3 is 18 amino acids long. The gene calls are TRBV20-1 and TRBJ2-6; a possible D gene is TRBD1 (7 bases). This sequence originates from a female donor with papillary thyroid cancer or a benign thyroid nodule (not recorded which). Some clones in this sample may be carry-over from other donors' samples. The sequenced sample consisted of blood. This CDR3 reads CSAPGGTDLSSGANVLTF. CDR3 sequence (DNA): TGCAGTGCACCCGGCGGGACAGATCTTAGCTCTGGGGCCAACGTCCTGACTTTC.